A single sample is the source of the 32 T cell receptor beta chains below, sequenced in a study of PD-1 blockade in classical Hodgkin lymphoma. TCRdb's table, derived via immunoSEQ multiplex PCR, lists solely in-frame clones and lacks some. The table shows approximately 96,000 clones, with 85% to 95% occurring only once. Documented time point: cycle 4 day 1 (C4D1), after more than five weeks of nivolumab. No patient escaped relapse after autologous stem cell transplantation, and brentuximab vedotin exposure varied. Source: peripheral blood mononuclear cells (PBMCs), taken before the fourth cycle of nivolumab. The receptors come from a human donor with classical Hodgkin lymphoma.

This chain connects TRBV9 to TRBJ2-7; D is unresolved. V was clipped by 0 bases and J by 4 bases, with 8 bases between them. The CDR3 contains 13 residues. CDR1 is SGDLS, CDR2 YYNGEE, per germline. The CDR3 DNA reads TGTGCCAGCAGCGTAGGGGTAGCATACGAGCAGTACTTC. This sequence encodes CASSVGVAYEQYF.

The rearrangement joins TRBV7-9 to TRBJ2-7, with D possibly TRBD1 on 6 matching bases. The CDR3 has 14 residues. The V end lost 5 bases, the J end lost 3 bases, and 14 bases lay between the germline ends. The germline V gene encodes CDR1 SEHNR and CDR2 FQNEAQ (reference sequence). The CDR3 reads CASSPRGTDYEQYF. CDR3 nucleotides: TGTGCCAGCAGCCCCAGGGGCACAGACTACGAGCAGTACTTC.

The rearrangement links TRBV29-1 to TRBJ2-1; 14 bases are a match to TRBD2. CDR3 length: 19 residues. The germline V gene has CDR1 SQVTM and CDR2 ANQGSEA. V lost 0 bases and J lost 6; bases outside the gene matches: 13. The chain's CDR3 is CSVEDLTSGRAKGGNEQFF. The CDR3 nucleotides are TGCAGCGTTGAAGATCTGACTAGCGGGAGGGCCAAGGGTGGCAATGAGCAGTTCTTC.

Here the CDR3 reads CASSLGGGYNEQFF. CDR3 in DNA: TGTGCCAGCAGCCTAGGAGGGGGGTACAATGAGCAGTTCTTC. The V call is TRBV7-8, the J call TRBJ2-1, with D tentatively TRBD1 or TRBD2 (6 bases each). Deletions cut 5 bases from V and 4 bases from J, with 12 bases between. The CDR3 runs 14 residues. The germline V gene has CDR1 SGHVS and CDR2 FQNEAQ.

This clone was picked up one time. CDR3 in amino acids: CASRLGLAAPYEQYF. CDR3 coding DNA: TGTGCAAGTCGCTTAGGGCTAGCGGCTCCCTACGAGCAGTACTTC. The genes are TRBV12-2 and TRBJ2-7; the tabulated D call, TRBD2, remains unverified against the DNA. TRBV12-2 is a pseudogene. This CDR3 has 15 residues.

The J gene is TRBJ1-1, the V gene TRBV2; D gene ambiguous. This CDR3 region has 10 residues. Looked up from germline, CDR1 is SNHLY and CDR2 is FYNNEI. V lost 7 bases to trimming and J lost 8 bases, with 8 bases between them. CDR3 sequence: CASKAIEAFF. CDR3 bases: TGTGCCAGCAAGGCGATAGAAGCTTTCTTT.

In this sample, this clone turned up a few times. This CDR3 reads CAWSVWRWEKLFF. The CDR3 coding sequence is TGTGCCTGGAGTGTGTGGCGGTGGGAAAAACTGTTTTTT. This chain connects TRBV30 to TRBJ1-4; D is unclear. Germline V gene lookup returns CDR1 GTSNPN and CDR2 SVGIG (reference sequence). V was clipped by 0 bases and J by 8 bases, with 10 bases between them. The length of the CDR3 is 13 residues.

This clone was picked up one time. The V gene is TRBV7-9, the J gene TRBJ2-1, with no clear D. Germline loops: CDR1 SEHNR, CDR2 FQNEAQ (reference sequence). CDR3 length: 12 residues. Trimming stripped 5 bases from V and 9 bases from J, with 11 bases between. This CDR3 is CASSQQSTEQFF. The CDR3 DNA reads TGTGCCAGCAGCCAACAAAGTACTGAGCAGTTCTTC. Drawing the rest from reference TRBV7-9 and TRBJ2-1, the complete variable domain is DTGVSQNPRHKITKRGQNVTFRCDPISEHNRLYWYRQTLGQGPEFLTYFQNEAQLEKSRLLSDRFSAERPKGSFSTLEIQRTEQGDSAMYLCASSQQSTEQFFGPGTRLTVL.

This chain connects TRBV30 to TRBJ2-7; maybe TRBD2 (6 bases). The CDR3 contains 14 residues. The germline V gene encodes CDR1 GTSNPN and CDR2 SVGIG (reference sequence). Deletions cut 4 bases from V and 1 base from J, with 14 bases between. The CDR3 nucleotides are TGTGCCTGGAAACTAGCAGAATTATCCTACGAGCAGTACTTC. Its translation is CAWKLAELSYEQYF. The full variable domain, in which reference TRBV30 and TRBJ2-7 provide the parts outside the CDR3, is SQTIHQWPATLVQPVGSPLSLECTVEGTSNPNLYWYRQAAGRGLQLLFYSVGIGQISSEVPQNLSASRPQDRQFILSSKKLLLSDSGFYLCAWKLAELSYEQYFGPGTRLTVT.

The gene calls are TRBV14 and TRBJ2-7; D is possibly TRBD2 (6 bases). Trimming removed 4 bases from V and 2 bases from J, with 15 bases in between. CDR1 and CDR2 from the germline V gene are SGHDN and FVKESK. This CDR3 comprises 15 residues. CDR3 DNA: TGTGCCAGCAGCCGTGCTTTAGCGGAACCCTACGAGCAGTACTTC. Its protein is CASSRALAEPYEQYF.

V usage is TRBV6-4 and J usage is TRBJ2-1, with 11 bases lining up with TRBD2. The CDR3 has 16 amino acids. J lost 4 bases, V lost 2 bases, and 4 bases had no gene match. Germline CDR1 MRHNA, CDR2 SNTAGT. The CDR3 region is CASSDTGLAVYNEQFF. The CDR3 DNA reads as TGTGCCAGCAGTGACACGGGACTAGCGGTTTACAATGAGCAGTTCTTC.

CDR3 nucleotide sequence: TGTGCCAGCAGCCGTCGCACTAGCAGCTCTAGCACAGATACGCAGTATTTT. Encoded protein: CASSRRTSSSSTDTQYF. The V and J genes are TRBV27 and TRBJ2-3, with a tentative D call TRBD2 (6 bases). Trimming removed 6 bases at V and 0 bases at J, with 19 bases between. Germline V gene data show CDR1 as MNHEY and CDR2 as SMNVEV (reference sequence). The CDR3 contains 17 residues.

This rearrangement joins TRBV5-5 to TRBJ2-7; the D gene is possibly TRBD1 (6 bases). The CDR3 is 15 residues long. The ends were cut back, 1 base at V and 6 bases at J, with 17 bases in the middle. Germline V lookup: CDR1 SGHKS, CDR2 YYEKEE (reference sequence). CDR3 in amino acids: CASSLLQGRGGEQYF. The CDR3 DNA is TGTGCCAGCAGCTTGTTACAGGGAAGGGGCGGCGAGCAGTACTTC.

The chain combines TRBV2 with TRBJ1-1; D is ambiguous. CDR1 and CDR2 (germline): SNHLY, FYNNEI. The CDR3 spans 12 residues. Trimming cost V 5 bases and J 4 bases, with 8 bases left between them. The CDR3 DNA follows: TGTGCCAGCAGTAAGTTTCCCACTGAAGCTTTCTTT. Translating it yields CASSKFPTEAFF. Full variable domain (missing parts from reference TRBV2 and TRBJ1-1): EPEVTQTPSHQVTQMGQEVILRCVPISNHLYFYWYRQILGQKVEFLVSFYNNEISEKSEIFDDQFSVERPDGSNFTLKIRSTKLEDSAMYFCASSKFPTEAFFGQGTRLTVV.

This clone was counted a single time. The CDR3 nucleotides read TGTGCCAGCAGCCGAGCGGGAACCTACGAGCAGTACTTC. Its translation is CASSRAGTYEQYF. The V and J genes are TRBV11-3 and TRBJ2-7, with TRBD2 matching 7 bases. With 5 bases clipped from V and 2 bases from J, the junction kept 3 bases outside the gene matches. The CDR3 length is 13 residues. Germline V gene data show CDR1 as SGHNT and CDR2 as YENEEA.

This rearrangement joins TRBV28 to TRBJ2-1, with TRBD2 identical over 10 bases. There are 17 residues in the CDR3. Germline loops: CDR1 MDHEN, CDR2 SYDVKM. The trim removed 5 bases at V and 5 bases at J, leaving 12 bases unmatched. The CDR3 sequence is CASSRRMGLATHNEQFF. The CDR3 region has the DNA TGTGCCAGCAGTCGGAGGATGGGACTAGCGACCCACAATGAGCAGTTCTTC.

The chain carries TRBV4-1 and TRBJ2-5, with 9 nucleotides matching TRBD2. Losses at the gene ends were 4 bases for V and 2 bases for J; bases not matched to a gene: 11. The CDR3 length is 17 residues. Germline V gives CDR1 MGHRA, CDR2 YSYEKL. The CDR3 bases are TGCGCCAGCAGCCTTGGACTAGCGAGACCGTTTCAAGAGACCCAGTACTTC. Protein sequence: CASSLGLARPFQETQYF.

This chain joins TRBV2 and TRBJ1-1; TRBD1 is a possible D gene (5 bases). The germline V gene has CDR1 SNHLY and CDR2 FYNNEI. CDR3 length equals 12 residues. Trimming took 5 bases from V and 7 from J, leaving 11 bases between them. The CDR3 DNA reads as TGTGCCAGCAGTCAGTGGGGCCTTGAAGCTTTCTTT. This gives the protein CASSQWGLEAFF.

V usage is TRBV20-1 and J usage is TRBJ2-1, with D possibly called TRBD1 or TRBD2 (5 bases each). The CDR3 has 11 amino acids. The germline V and J ends were trimmed by 6 bases and 11 bases, with 14 bases remaining between them. The germline CDR1 and CDR2 sequences are DFQATT and SNEGSKA (reference sequence). DNA for the CDR3: TGCAGTGCAGCCCTCGGGACCCAGCAGTTCTTC. It specifies CSAALGTQQFF.

The rearrangement joins TRBV5-6 to TRBJ1-2; D might be TRBD1 (6 bases). Germline lookup yields CDR1 SGHDT and CDR2 YYEEEE. V gave up 3 bases and J gave up 4 bases, with 16 bases separating them. This CDR3 spans 15 amino acids. CDR3 region: CASSSLDEGGYGYTF. In DNA form, the CDR3 reads TGTGCCAGCAGCTCCCTCGATGAGGGGGGCTATGGCTACACCTTC.

The V gene is TRBV27, the J gene TRBJ2-3; 7 bases fit TRBD1. Germline V gives CDR1 MNHEY, CDR2 SMNVEV (reference sequence). The CDR3 is made up of 14 amino acids. With 6 bases clipped from V and 5 bases from J, the junction kept 8 bases outside the gene matches. CDR3 residues: CASSRWDSRDTQYF. The DNA of the CDR3 is TGTGCCAGCAGCAGATGGGACAGCCGAGATACGCAGTATTTT.

The rearrangement uses TRBV9 and TRBJ2-1; D is undetermined. From germline, CDR1 is SGDLS and CDR2 YYNGEE. V gave up 0 bases and J gave up 5 bases, with 9 bases separating them. The CDR3 runs to 14 residues. The CDR3 coding sequence is TGTGCCAGCAGCGTAGCCACGGGTAACAATGAGCAGTTCTTC. It yields the protein CASSVATGNNEQFF.

V usage is TRBV27 and J usage is TRBJ2-7; 8 bases line up with TRBD2. The junction had 7 bases not matched to a gene; V was cut back by 3 bases and J by 6 bases. The length of the CDR3 is 14 residues. The germline V gene has CDR1 MNHEY and CDR2 SMNVEV (reference sequence). CDR3 DNA: TGTGCCAGCAGTTTGTATGAGAGCGGGAGCGAGCAGTACTTC. Amino acid sequence: CASSLYESGSEQYF.

The rearrangement joins TRBV28 to TRBJ1-4; TRBD1 is a possible D gene (5 bases). The CDR3 covers 15 residues. Trimming cost V 0 bases and J 13 bases, with 18 bases left between them. CDR1 is MDHEN and CDR2 is SYDVKM in the germline V gene. CDR3 nucleotide sequence: TGTGCCAGCAGTTTATGGGGGCTTGACTATGATGGACTGTTTTTT. As protein: CASSLWGLDYDGLFF.

This chain connects TRBV5-1 to TRBJ2-6; 7 bases are shared with TRBD1. V dropped 4 bases and J dropped 0; count of bases not matched to a gene: 13. The CDR3 loop spans 19 amino acids. Germline loops: CDR1 SGHRS, CDR2 YFSETQ. The CDR3, as DNA: TGCGCCAGCAGCACGGACAGGTTCCCTGGTAGCTCTGGGGCCAACGTCCTGACTTTC. Translated: CASSTDRFPGSSGANVLTF.

This chain joins TRBV5-6 and TRBJ1-4; 7 positions agree with TRBD1. This CDR3 has 13 amino acids. The V segment lost 4 bases and the J segment 8 bases; nucleotides outside the gene matches: 5. Germline CDR1 and CDR2: SGHDT and YYEEEE. The CDR3 DNA reads TGTGCCAGCAGCGTGACAGGGAACGAAAAACTGTTTTTT. The encoded protein is CASSVTGNEKLFF.

The rearrangement joins TRBV11-3 to TRBJ2-7; 7 bases align to TRBD2. The CDR3 is made up of 13 amino acids. Germline lookup yields CDR1 SGHNT and CDR2 YENEEA. Trimming took 5 bases from V and 9 from J; bases not matched to a gene: 10. The CDR3 DNA sequence: TGTGCCAGCAGCCTCAACGCGGGACTACGGCAGTACTTC. As protein: CASSLNAGLRQYF.

This sequence joins TRBV9 and TRBJ1-5; D uncertain. This CDR3 region has 13 residues. The V gene lost 3 bases and the J gene lost 6 bases, with 10 bases spanning the gap. Germline assignment: CDR1 SGDLS and CDR2 YYNGEE. The CDR3 DNA sequence: TGTGCCAGCAGCGCGGACGTAGGTCAGCCCCAGCATTTT. Amino acid sequence: CASSADVGQPQHF. Based on the CDR3 plus reference TRBV9 and TRBJ1-5, the full variable domain is DSGVTQTPKHLITATGQRVTLRCSPRSGDLSVYWYQQSLDQGLQFLIQYYNGEERAKGNILERFSAQQFPDLHSELNLSSLELGDSALYFCASSADVGQPQHFGDGTRLSIL.

The chain employs TRBV5-1 and TRBJ2-1; TRBD1 matches at 8 bases. The V gene's germline CDR1 is SGHRS and CDR2 YFSETQ. V lost 5 bases, J lost 5 bases, and 9 bases stayed unmatched. CDR3 length: 15 amino acids. In nucleotides, the CDR3 is TGCGCCAGCAGGTTCGCGACAGGGGCTAACAATGAGCAGTTCTTC. Amino acid sequence: CASRFATGANNEQFF.

This clone was picked up one time. The chain is built from TRBV29-1 and TRBJ2-7, with 7 bases matching TRBD1. The CDR3 length is 12 residues. Germline V gene lookup returns CDR1 SQVTM and CDR2 ANQGSEA. Unmatched junction bases numbered 2, after V lost 5 bases and J lost 1 base. CDR3 sequence reads: CSVTTGSYEQYF. The CDR3 region has the DNA TGCAGCGTTACGACAGGGTCCTACGAGCAGTACTTC.

The chain uses TRBV14 and TRBJ2-2, with D hard to call. Germline V gene data show CDR1 as SGHDN and CDR2 as FVKESK. The CDR3 has 15 amino acids. V shed 0 bases and J shed 2 bases, with 7 bases lying between them. CDR3 DNA: TGTGCCAGCAGCCAAGACATCGGCAACACCGGGGAGCTGTTTTTT. Its translation is CASSQDIGNTGELFF.

This clone was recorded only once. The gene calls are TRBV6-5 and TRBJ2-1, with D perhaps assigned TRBD1 or TRBD2 (5 bases each). This CDR3 comprises 15 residues. Trimming took 5 bases from V and 6 from J, leaving 17 bases between them. Looked up from germline, CDR1 is MNHEY and CDR2 is SVGAGI. The CDR3 region has the DNA TGTGCCAGCAGTCGGGACCCAAACGTGGGCAATGAGCAGTTCTTC. Encoded protein: CASSRDPNVGNEQFF.